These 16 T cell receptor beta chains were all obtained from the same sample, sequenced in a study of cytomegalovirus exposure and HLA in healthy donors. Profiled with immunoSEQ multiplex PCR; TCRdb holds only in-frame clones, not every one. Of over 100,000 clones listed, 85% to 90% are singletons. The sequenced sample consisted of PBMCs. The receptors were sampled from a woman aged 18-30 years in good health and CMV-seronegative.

CDR3 loop: CASSPGQGAYYGYTF. The DNA of the CDR3 is TGCGCCAGCAGCCCTGGACAGGGGGCTTACTATGGCTACACCTTC. This chain links TRBV5-1 with TRBJ1-2, with 11 bases aligning to TRBD1. Germline CDR1 is SGHRS and CDR2 is YFSETQ. V lost 4 bases to trimming and J lost 3 bases; unmatched junction nucleotides: 5. The CDR3 is 15 amino acids.

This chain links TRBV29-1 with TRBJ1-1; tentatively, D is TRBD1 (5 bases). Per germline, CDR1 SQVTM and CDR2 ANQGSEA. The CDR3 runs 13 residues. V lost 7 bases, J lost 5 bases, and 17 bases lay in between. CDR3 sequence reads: CSARLQGLTEAFF. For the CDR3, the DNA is TGCAGCGCCAGGCTTCAGGGTTTGACTGAAGCTTTCTTT. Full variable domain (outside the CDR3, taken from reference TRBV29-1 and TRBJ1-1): SAVISQKPSRDICQRGTSLTIQCQVDSQVTMMFWYRQQPGQSLTLIATANQGSEATYESGFVIDKFPISRPNLTFSTLTVSNMSPEDSSIYLCSARLQGLTEAFFGQGTRLTVV.

CDR3 DNA sequence: TGTGCCAGTAGTATGGGACAGTGGCGCGAGTATGAGCAGTTCTTC. Its translation is CASSMGQWREYEQFF. The chain links TRBV19 to TRBJ2-1, with 7 nucleotides matching TRBD1. Germline CDR1 reads LNHDA; CDR2 reads SQIVND (reference sequence). The V gene end was trimmed by 3 bases and the J gene end by 8 bases; junction bases not matched to a gene: 10. The CDR3 length is 15 residues.

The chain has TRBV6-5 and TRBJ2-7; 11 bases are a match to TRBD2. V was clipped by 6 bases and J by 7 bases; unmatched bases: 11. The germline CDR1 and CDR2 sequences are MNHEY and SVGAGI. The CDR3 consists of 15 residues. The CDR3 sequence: CASRRLAGTYGEQYF. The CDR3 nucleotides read TGTGCCAGCAGAAGACTAGCGGGGACCTACGGAGAGCAGTACTTC.

This CDR3 is CASSIGAGPYNEQFF. CDR3 nucleotides: TGTGCCAGCAGTATAGGCGCGGGGCCCTACAATGAGCAGTTCTTC. V is TRBV28 and J is TRBJ2-1; the D gene is possibly TRBD2 (6 bases). The CDR3 consists of 15 residues. Germline V gene lookup returns CDR1 MDHEN and CDR2 SYDVKM. V dropped 5 bases and J dropped 2 bases, with 13 bases sitting between them. Based on the CDR3 plus reference TRBV28 and TRBJ2-1, the full variable domain is DVKVTQSSRYLVKRTGEKVFLECVQDMDHENMFWYRQDPGLGLRLIYFSYDVKMKEKGDIPEGYSVSREKKERFSLILESASTNQTSMYLCASSIGAGPYNEQFFGPGTRLTVL.

CDR3 nucleotides: TGTGCCAGTAGTTGGGGTACAGGGCCGATGGAAGCTTTCTTT. Protein: CASSWGTGPMEAFF. The chain links TRBV19 to TRBJ1-1; a weak D match, TRBD1 (6 bases). V was trimmed by 5 bases and J by 8 bases, leaving 18 bases between them. CDR1 and CDR2 from the germline V gene are LNHDA and SQIVND (reference sequence). The CDR3 has 14 amino acids.

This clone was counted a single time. The CDR3 bases are TGTGCCAGCAGTTTATTAGCGGGAGACTACGAGCAGTACTTC. Encoded protein: CASSLLAGDYEQYF. The chain uses TRBV27 and TRBJ2-7, with 9 bases aligning to TRBD2. Looked up from germline, CDR1 is MNHEY and CDR2 is SMNVEV (reference sequence). The CDR3 length is 14 residues. Trimming removed 1 base from V and 3 bases from J; junction bases left unmatched: 1.

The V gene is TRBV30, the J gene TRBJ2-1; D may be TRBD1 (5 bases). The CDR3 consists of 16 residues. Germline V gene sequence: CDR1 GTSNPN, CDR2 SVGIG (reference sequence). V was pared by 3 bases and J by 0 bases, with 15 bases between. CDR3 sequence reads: CAWRGTGGVSYNEQFF. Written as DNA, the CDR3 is TGTGCCTGGAGGGGAACAGGTGGTGTCTCCTACAATGAGCAGTTCTTC.

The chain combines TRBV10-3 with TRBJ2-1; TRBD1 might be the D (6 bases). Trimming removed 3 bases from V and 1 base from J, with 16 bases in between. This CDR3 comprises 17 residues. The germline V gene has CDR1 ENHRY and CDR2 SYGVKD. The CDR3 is CAISDPITGNSYNEQFF. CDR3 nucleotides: TGTGCCATCAGTGACCCCATAACAGGGAATTCCTACAATGAGCAGTTCTTC.

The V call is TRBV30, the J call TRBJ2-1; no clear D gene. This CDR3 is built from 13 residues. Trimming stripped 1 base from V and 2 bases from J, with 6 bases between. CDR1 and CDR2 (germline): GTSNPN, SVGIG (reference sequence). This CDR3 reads CAWSAFTYNEQFF. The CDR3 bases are TGTGCCTGGAGTGCCTTTACCTACAATGAGCAGTTCTTC.

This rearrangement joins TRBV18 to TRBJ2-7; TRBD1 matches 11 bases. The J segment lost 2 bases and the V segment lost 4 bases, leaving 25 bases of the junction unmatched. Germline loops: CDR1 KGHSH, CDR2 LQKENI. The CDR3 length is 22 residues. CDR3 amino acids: CASSRARTGGFFISTTTYEQYF. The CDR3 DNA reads TGTGCCAGCTCACGGGCTAGGACAGGGGGCTTTTTTATATCGACAACAACCTACGAGCAGTACTTC.

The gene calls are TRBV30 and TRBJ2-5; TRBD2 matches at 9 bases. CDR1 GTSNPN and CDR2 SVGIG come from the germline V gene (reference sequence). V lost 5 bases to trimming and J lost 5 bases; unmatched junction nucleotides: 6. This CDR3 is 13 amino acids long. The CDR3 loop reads CAWGRGGLETQYF. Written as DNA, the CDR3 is TGTGCCTGGGGGCGGGGGGGTTTGGAGACCCAGTACTTC.

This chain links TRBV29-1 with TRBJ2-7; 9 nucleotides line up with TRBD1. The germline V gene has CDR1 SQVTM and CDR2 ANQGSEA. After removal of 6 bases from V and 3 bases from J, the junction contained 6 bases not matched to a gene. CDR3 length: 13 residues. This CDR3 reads CSVAGTGRYEQYF. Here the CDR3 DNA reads TGCAGCGTCGCCGGGACAGGGCGCTACGAGCAGTACTTC.

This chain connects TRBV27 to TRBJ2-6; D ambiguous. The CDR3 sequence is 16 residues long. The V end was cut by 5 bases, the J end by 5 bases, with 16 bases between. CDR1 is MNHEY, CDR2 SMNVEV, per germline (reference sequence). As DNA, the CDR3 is TGTGCCAGCAGTCCCTATGGGCCACCCTGGGCCAACGTCCTGACTTTC. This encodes CASSPYGPPWANVLTF.

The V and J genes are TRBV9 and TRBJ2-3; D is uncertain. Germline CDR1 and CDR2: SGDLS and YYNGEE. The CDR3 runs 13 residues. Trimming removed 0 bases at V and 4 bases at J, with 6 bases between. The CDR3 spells CASSVGPADTQYF. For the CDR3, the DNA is TGTGCCAGCAGCGTAGGGCCCGCAGATACGCAGTATTTT. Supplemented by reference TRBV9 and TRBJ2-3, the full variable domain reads DSGVTQTPKHLITATGQRVTLRCSPRSGDLSVYWYQQSLDQGLQFLIQYYNGEERAKGNILERFSAQQFPDLHSELNLSSLELGDSALYFCASSVGPADTQYFGPGTRLTVL.

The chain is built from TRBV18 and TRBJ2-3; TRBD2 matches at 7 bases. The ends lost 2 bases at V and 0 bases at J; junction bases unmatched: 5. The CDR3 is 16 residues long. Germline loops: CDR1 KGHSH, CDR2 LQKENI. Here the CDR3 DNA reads TGTGCCAGCTCACCAGCAGGGACTACCAGCACAGATACGCAGTATTTT. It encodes CASSPAGTTSTDTQYF.